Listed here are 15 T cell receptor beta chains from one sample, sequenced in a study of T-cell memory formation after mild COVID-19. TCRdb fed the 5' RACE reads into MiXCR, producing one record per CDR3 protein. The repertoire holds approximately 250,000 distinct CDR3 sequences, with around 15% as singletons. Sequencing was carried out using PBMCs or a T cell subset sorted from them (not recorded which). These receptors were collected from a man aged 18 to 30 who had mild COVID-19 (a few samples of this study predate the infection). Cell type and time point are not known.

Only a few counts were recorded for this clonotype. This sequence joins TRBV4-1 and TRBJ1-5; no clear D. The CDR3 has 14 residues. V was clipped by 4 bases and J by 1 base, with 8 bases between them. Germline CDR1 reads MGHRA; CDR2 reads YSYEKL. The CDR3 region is CASSPGNSNQPQHF. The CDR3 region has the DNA TGCGCCAGCAGCCCCGGGAACAGCAATCAGCCCCAGCATTTT.

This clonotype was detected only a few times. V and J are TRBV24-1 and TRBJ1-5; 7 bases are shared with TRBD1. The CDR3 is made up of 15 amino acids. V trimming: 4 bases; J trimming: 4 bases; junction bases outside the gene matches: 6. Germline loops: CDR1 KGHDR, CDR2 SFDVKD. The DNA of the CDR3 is TGTGCCACCAGTGACCCCGGGACAGCTAATCAGCCCCAGCATTTT. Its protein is CATSDPGTANQPQHF.

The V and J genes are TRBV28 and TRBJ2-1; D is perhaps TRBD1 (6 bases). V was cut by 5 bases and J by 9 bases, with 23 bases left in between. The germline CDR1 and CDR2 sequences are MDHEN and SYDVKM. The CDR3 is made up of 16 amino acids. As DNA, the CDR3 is TGTGCCAGCAGTCCGAGGGGGACGCGCCGTAAGGTTGAGCAGTTCTTC. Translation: CASSPRGTRRKVEQFF. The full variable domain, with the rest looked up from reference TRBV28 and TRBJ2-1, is DVKVTQSSRYLVKRTGEKVFLECVQDMDHENMFWYRQDPGLGLRLIYFSYDVKMKEKGDIPEGYSVSREKKERFSLILESASTNQTSMYLCASSPRGTRRKVEQFFGPGTRLTVL.

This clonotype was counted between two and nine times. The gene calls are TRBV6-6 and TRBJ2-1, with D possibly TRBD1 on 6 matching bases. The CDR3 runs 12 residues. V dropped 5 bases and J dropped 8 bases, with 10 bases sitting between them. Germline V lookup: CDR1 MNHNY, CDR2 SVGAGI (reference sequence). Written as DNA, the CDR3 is TGTGCCAGCAGTCAGGGGTTCGATGAGCAGTTCTTC. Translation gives CASSQGFDEQFF.

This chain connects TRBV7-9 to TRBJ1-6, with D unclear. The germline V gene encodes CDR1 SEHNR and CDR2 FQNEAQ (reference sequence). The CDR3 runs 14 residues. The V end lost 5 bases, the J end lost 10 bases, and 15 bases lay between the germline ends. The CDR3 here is CASSAGSDGSPLHF. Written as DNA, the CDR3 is TGTGCCAGCAGCGCCGGGTCCGACGGGTCACCCCTCCACTTT.

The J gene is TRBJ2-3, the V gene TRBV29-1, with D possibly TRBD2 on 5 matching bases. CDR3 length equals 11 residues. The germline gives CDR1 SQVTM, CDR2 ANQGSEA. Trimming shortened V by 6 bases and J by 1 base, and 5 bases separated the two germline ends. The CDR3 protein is CSVRGTDTQYF. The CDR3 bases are TGCAGCGTGCGGGGCACAGATACGCAGTATTTT.

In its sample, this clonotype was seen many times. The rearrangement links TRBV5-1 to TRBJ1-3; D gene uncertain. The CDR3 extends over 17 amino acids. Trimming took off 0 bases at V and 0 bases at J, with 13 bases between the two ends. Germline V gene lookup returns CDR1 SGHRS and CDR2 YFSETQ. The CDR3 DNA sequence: TGCGCCAGCAGCTTGGGTCGGCAGTTCTTCTCTGGAAACACCATATATTTT. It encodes CASSLGRQFFSGNTIYF.

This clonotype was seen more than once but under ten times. CDR3 in amino acids: CASSLVRGTTEAFF. The CDR3 DNA sequence: TGTGCCAGCAGCTTAGTTCGGGGGACCACTGAAGCTTTCTTT. The chain combines TRBV7-2 with TRBJ1-1; TRBD1 is a possible D gene (5 bases). V lost 1 base to trimming and J lost 4 bases, with 10 bases between them. Germline loops: CDR1 SGHTA, CDR2 FQGNSA. The CDR3 is 14 residues long.

The CDR3 reads CASSIGSQPQHF. CDR3 sequence (DNA): TGTGCCAGTAGTATAGGCAGTCAGCCCCAGCATTTT. The chain employs TRBV19 and TRBJ1-5; D is unclear. V shed 1 base and J shed 6 bases, with 4 bases lying between them. Looked up from germline, CDR1 is LNHDA and CDR2 is SQIVND (reference sequence). The CDR3 is 12 residues long.

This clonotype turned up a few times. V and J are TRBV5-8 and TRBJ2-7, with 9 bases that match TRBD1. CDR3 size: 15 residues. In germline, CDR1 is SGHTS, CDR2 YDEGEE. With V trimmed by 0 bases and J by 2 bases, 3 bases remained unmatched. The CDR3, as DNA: TGTGCCAGCAGCTTGGGGCGGACAGGGGCCTACGAGCAGTACGTC. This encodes CASSLGRTGAYEQYV.

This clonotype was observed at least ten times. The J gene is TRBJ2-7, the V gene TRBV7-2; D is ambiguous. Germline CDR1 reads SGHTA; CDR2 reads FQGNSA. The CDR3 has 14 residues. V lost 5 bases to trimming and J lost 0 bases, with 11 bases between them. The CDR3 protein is CASSLTVSSYEQYF. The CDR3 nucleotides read TGTGCCAGCAGCCTCACCGTCAGCTCCTACGAGCAGTACTTC.

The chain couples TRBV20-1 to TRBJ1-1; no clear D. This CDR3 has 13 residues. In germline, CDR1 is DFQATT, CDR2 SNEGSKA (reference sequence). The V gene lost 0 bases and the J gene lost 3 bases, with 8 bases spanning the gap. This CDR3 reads CSARDADYTEAFF. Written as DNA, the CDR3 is TGCAGTGCTAGAGATGCGGACTACACTGAAGCTTTCTTT.

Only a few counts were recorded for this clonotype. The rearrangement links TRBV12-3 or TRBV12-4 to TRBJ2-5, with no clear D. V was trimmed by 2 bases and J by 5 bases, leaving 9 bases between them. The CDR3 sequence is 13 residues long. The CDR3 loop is CASSLRFRETQYF. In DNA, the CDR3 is TGTGCCAGCAGTTTAAGATTCCGGGAGACCCAGTACTTC.

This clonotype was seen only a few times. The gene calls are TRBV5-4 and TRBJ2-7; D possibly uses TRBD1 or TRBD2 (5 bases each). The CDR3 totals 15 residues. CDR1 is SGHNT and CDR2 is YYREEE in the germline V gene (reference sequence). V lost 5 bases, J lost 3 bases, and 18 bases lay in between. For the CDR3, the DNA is TGTGCCAGCAGTTCAGGGACCGCACGCCTCTACGAGCAGTACTTC. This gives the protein CASSSGTARLYEQYF. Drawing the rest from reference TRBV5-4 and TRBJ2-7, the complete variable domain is ETGVTQSPTHLIKTRGQQVTLRCSSQSGHNTVSWYQQALGQGPQFIFQYYREEENGRGNFPPRFSGLQFPNYSSELNVNALELDDSALYLCASSSGTARLYEQYFGPGTRLTVT.

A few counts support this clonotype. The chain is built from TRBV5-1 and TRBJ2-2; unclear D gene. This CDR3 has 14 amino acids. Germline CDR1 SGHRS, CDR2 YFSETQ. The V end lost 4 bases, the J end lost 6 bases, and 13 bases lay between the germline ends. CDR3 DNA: TGCGCCAGCAGCACAACGACAAGCGCCGGGGAGCTGTTTTTT. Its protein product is CASSTTTSAGELFF.